This record looks at one T cell receptor (beta chain) sequence and its context. No antigen is known for it. TCRdb keeps only in-frame clones here, not all; method: immunoSEQ multiplex PCR. The sample includes 90,000 to 130,000 clones, about 85% of them seen just once. This CDR3 is built from 14 residues. Germline lookup yields CDR1 SGHTA and CDR2 FQGNSA. The V end lost 4 bases, the J end lost 2 bases, and 12 bases lay between the germline ends. The data stem from a study of T cell responses to AZD1222 COVID-19 vaccine. Background on the study: Analysis merged second doses at about 4 or about 12 weeks.

Study-wide results and caveats: Repertoire sampling was restricted to post-peak T cell response timepoints.

V usage is TRBV7-2 and J usage is TRBJ2-7, with D perhaps matching TRBD1 (6 bases). Material: peripheral blood, obtained on day 0 of AZD1222 vaccination. The receptor's source is an adult in good health. Here the CDR3 reads CASSSNRATYEQYF. The CDR3 DNA sequence: TGTGCCAGCAGCTCAAACAGGGCTACCTACGAGCAGTACTTC.